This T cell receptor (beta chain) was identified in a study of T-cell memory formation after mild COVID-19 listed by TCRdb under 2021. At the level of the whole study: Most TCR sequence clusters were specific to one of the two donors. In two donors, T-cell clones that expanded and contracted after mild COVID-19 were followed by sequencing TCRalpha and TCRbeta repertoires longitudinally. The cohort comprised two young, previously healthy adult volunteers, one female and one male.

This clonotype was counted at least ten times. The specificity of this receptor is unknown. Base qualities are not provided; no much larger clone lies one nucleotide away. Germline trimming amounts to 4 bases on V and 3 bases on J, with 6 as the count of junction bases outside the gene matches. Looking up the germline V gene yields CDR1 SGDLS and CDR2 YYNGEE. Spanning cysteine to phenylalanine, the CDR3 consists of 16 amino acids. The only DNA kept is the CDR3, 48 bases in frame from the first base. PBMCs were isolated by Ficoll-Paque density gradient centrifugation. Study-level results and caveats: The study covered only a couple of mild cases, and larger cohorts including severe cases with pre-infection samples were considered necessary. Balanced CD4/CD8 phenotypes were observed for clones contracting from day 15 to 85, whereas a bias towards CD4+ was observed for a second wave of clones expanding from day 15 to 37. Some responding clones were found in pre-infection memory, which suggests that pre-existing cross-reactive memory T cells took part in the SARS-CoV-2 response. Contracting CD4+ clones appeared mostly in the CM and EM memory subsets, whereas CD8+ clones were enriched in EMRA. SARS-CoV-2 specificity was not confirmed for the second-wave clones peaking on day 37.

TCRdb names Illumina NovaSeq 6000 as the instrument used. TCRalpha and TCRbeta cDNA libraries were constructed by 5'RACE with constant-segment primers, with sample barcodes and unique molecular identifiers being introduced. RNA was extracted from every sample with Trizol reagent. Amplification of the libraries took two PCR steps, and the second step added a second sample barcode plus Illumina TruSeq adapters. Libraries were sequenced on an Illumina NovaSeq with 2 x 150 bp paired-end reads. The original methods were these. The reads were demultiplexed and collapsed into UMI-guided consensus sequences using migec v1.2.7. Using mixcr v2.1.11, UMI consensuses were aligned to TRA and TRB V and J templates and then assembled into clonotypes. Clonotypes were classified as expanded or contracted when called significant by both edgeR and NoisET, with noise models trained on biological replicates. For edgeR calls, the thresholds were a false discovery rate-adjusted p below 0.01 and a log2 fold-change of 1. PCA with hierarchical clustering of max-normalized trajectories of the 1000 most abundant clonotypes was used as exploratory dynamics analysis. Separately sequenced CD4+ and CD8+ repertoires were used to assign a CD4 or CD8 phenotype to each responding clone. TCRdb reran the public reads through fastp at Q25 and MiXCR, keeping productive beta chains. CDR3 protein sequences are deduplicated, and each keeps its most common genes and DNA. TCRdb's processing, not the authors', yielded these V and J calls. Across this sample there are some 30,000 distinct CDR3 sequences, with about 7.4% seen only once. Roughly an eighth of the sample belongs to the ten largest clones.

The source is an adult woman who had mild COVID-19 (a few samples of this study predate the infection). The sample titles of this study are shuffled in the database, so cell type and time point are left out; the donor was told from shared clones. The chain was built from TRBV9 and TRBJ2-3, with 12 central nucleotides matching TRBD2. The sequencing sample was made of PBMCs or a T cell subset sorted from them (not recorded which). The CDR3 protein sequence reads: CASSSSSGGATDTQYF. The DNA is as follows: TGTGCCAGCAGCTCTTCTAGCGGGGGGGCAACAGATACGCAGTATTTT.